The 16 T cell receptor beta chains below come from one sample, sequenced in a study of T cell repertoires in cytomegalovirus infection. TCRdb called the reads again in MiXCR, with one record for every CDR3 protein. The data hold around 450,000 distinct CDR3 sequences, with about 33% observed a single time. Sequenced sample: PBMCs. The receptor source for this set is a human donor in good health (CMV status not recorded). Some clones in this sample may be carry-over from other donors' samples.

V usage is TRBV12-3 or TRBV12-4 and J usage is TRBJ1-5; the D gene is possibly TRBD1 (6 bases). The V end lost 5 bases, the J end lost 2 bases, and 13 bases lay between the germline ends. The CDR3 runs 15 residues. The CDR3 region is CASSANSGGNQPQHF. As DNA, the CDR3 is TGTGCCAGCAGTGCCAATTCAGGGGGCAATCAGCCCCAGCATTTT.

This clonotype came up a few times. The genes are TRBV6-5 and TRBJ1-1; tentative D call: TRBD1 (5 bases). The CDR3 is made up of 15 amino acids. V dropped 2 bases and J dropped 0 bases, with 10 bases sitting between them. Germline V CDR1 and CDR2: MNHEY, SVGAGI. The CDR3 DNA reads TGTGCCAGCAGTTACGAGGGGATCATGAACACTGAAGCTTTCTTT. Translating it yields CASSYEGIMNTEAFF.

The chain uses TRBV6-6 and TRBJ1-1; maybe TRBD1 (5 bases). The CDR3 runs 14 residues. V shed 6 bases and J shed 3 bases, with 14 bases lying between them. The germline gives CDR1 MNHNY, CDR2 SVGAGI (reference sequence). CDR3 amino acids: CASSGGGGHTEAFF. The DNA of the CDR3 is TGTGCCAGCAGCGGGGGGGGAGGGCACACTGAAGCTTTCTTT.

The chain employs TRBV7-2 and TRBJ1-1, with D possibly TRBD1 on 5 matching bases. Looked up from germline, CDR1 is SGHTA and CDR2 is FQGNSA. The CDR3 is made up of 15 amino acids. Trimming left V 4 bases short and J 0 bases short, with 12 bases between. The CDR3 protein is CASSSGTSMNTEAFF. CDR3 DNA sequence: TGTGCCAGCAGCTCCGGGACGTCCATGAACACTGAAGCTTTCTTT.

As to this clonotype: Here the CDR3 omits its conserved ending phenylalanine or tryptophan, so a read error is the likely source. The CDR3 here is CASSQGRRRNSPLHS. CDR3 in DNA: TGTGCAAGCAGCCAAGGACGCCGGCGGAATTCACCCCTCCACTCT. The chain is built from TRBV28 and TRBJ1-6; D gene unclear. This CDR3 has 15 amino acids. The germline gives CDR1 MDHEN, CDR2 SYDVKM.

This clonotype appeared a few times. This rearrangement joins TRBV28 to TRBJ2-5; D ambiguous. V lost 3 bases, J lost 0 bases, and 11 bases lay in between. The germline gives CDR1 MDHEN, CDR2 SYDVKM. The CDR3 runs 15 residues. CDR3 sequence (DNA): TGTGCCAGCAGTTTGTCGTCTGGTTACCAAGAGACCCAGTACTTC. Translated, it gives CASSLSSGYQETQYF.

This clonotype appeared a few times. The genes are TRBV19 and TRBJ1-6, with 7 bases lining up with TRBD1. With V trimmed by 6 bases and J by 7 bases, 12 bases remained unmatched. Per germline, CDR1 LNHDA and CDR2 SQIVND (reference sequence). The CDR3 loop spans 16 amino acids. The CDR3 nucleotides read TGTGCCAGTAGCCTAGAAAGGGGGCGAGGCAATTCACCCCTCCACTTT. This codes for CASSLERGRGNSPLHF.

This clonotype was seen a handful of times. The chain has TRBV12-3 or TRBV12-4 and TRBJ2-3; D not resolved. This CDR3 has 11 residues. Between the trimmed V and J ends, which lost 11 bases and 6 bases, there was a span of 12 bases. The CDR3 nucleotides are TGTGCCTCTGGAACCCCGGATACGCAGTATTTT. Protein product: CASGTPDTQYF.

This clonotype has only one observation. Compared with germline, one end of the junction differs, possibly owing to a read error. The V call is TRBV7-2, the J call TRBJ1-1, with TRBD1 as a possible D gene (5 bases). The CDR3 extends over 14 amino acids. Germline-derived CDR1 and CDR2 are SGHTA and FQGNSA. In DNA, the CDR3 is TGTGCCAGCAGCTTCGGACATGGAGTGACTGAAGCTGACTTT. Protein product: CASSFGHGVTEADF.

This clonotype was seen a handful of times. The chain links TRBV14 to TRBJ2-2, with a possible D match to TRBD2 (5 bases). The CDR3 covers 15 residues. V gave up 2 bases and J gave up 5 bases, with 12 bases separating them. Germline assignment: CDR1 SGHDN and CDR2 FVKESK. CDR3 region: CASSQTRTGTGELFF. In DNA form, the CDR3 reads TGTGCCAGCAGCCAAACTAGGACGGGGACCGGGGAGCTGTTTTTT. Full variable domain (outside the CDR3, taken from reference TRBV14 and TRBJ2-2): EAGVTQFPSHSVIEKGQTVTLRCDPISGHDNLYWYRRVMGKEIKFLLHFVKESKQDESGMPNNRFLAERTGGTYSTLKVQPAELEDSGVYFCASSQTRTGTGELFFGEGSRLTVL.

This clonotype was detected a few times. The chain is built from TRBV7-2 and TRBJ2-5; TRBD2 might be the D (6 bases). This CDR3 has 17 amino acids. V lost 4 bases, J lost 1 base, and 19 bases lay in between. CDR1 and CDR2 (germline): SGHTA, FQGNSA. The CDR3 spells CASSSSTSLMFQETQYF. CDR3 DNA sequence: TGTGCCAGCAGCTCCTCAACTAGCCTAATGTTCCAAGAGACCCAGTACTTC.

This clonotype has just a few counts. CDR3 bases: TGTGCCAGCAGCGAACAGGGGCTCGGAACCTACGAGCAGTACTTC. Translation gives CASSEQGLGTYEQYF. The rearrangement uses TRBV6-2 or TRBV6-3 and TRBJ2-7; TRBD1 aligns across 7 bases. This CDR3 is built from 15 residues. Germline loops: CDR1 MNHEY, CDR2 SVGEGT. Trimming removed 6 bases from V and 2 bases from J; junction bases left unmatched: 10.

V gene TRBV15 combines with J gene TRBJ2-5; unclear D gene. The germline gives CDR1 LNHNV, CDR2 YYDKDF (reference sequence). This CDR3 has 13 residues. V lost 4 bases and J lost 5, with 11 bases in between. CDR3: CATSTESRETQYF. CDR3 DNA sequence: TGTGCCACCAGCACAGAGTCAAGGGAGACCCAGTACTTC.

This clonotype was picked up a small number of times. This chain connects TRBV7-2 to TRBJ2-1, with TRBD2 identical over 8 bases. Trimming at V came to 1 base and at J to 15 bases, leaving 14 bases not matched to a gene. CDR1 and CDR2 (germline): SGHTA, FQGNSA. This CDR3 contains 15 residues. In DNA, the CDR3 is TGTGCCAGCAGCTTAGTCCCCCGCACTAGCGGAAATACGTTCTTC. Encoded protein: CASSLVPRTSGNTFF.

This clonotype turned up a few times. The rearrangement uses TRBV7-6 and TRBJ2-7; D is undetermined. Trimming cost V 5 bases and J 0 bases, with 11 bases left between them. Germline loops: CDR1 SGHVS, CDR2 FNYEAQ. CDR3 size: 14 residues. As DNA, the CDR3 is TGTGCCAGCAGCCCCGGCATCTGCTCCTACGAGCAGTACTTC. The encoded protein is CASSPGICSYEQYF.

As concerns this clonotype: A much bigger clone sits one base away, suggesting this may be a read error. The CDR3 spells CASSLGLQVLSEAFF. The CDR3 DNA sequence: TGTGCCAGCAGCTTAGGTCTCCAAGTGTTAAGTGAAGCTTTCTTT. The chain carries TRBV7-2 and TRBJ1-1; unclear D gene. The V gene's germline CDR1 is SGHTA and CDR2 FQGNSA. The CDR3 runs 15 residues. Trimming took 1 base from V and 7 from J, leaving 16 bases between them.